Listed here are 3 T cell receptor beta chains from one sample, sequenced in a study of T cell responses to AZD1222 COVID-19 vaccine. Here immunoSEQ multiplex PCR was the method, and the copy in TCRdb shows in-frame clones only, minus some. The sample shows more than 110,000 clones, roughly 92% of them seen only once. The sample in question was peripheral blood, obtained on day 0 of AZD1222 vaccination. The receptors stem from an adult in good health.

The chain combines TRBV7-2 with TRBJ2-7; TRBD1 agrees at 8 bases. Per germline, CDR1 SGHTA and CDR2 FQGNSA. This CDR3 region has 15 residues. J was trimmed by 6 bases and V by 1 base; bases with no gene match: 8. In DNA, the CDR3 is TGTGCCAGCAGCTTAGAACCTGGCAGGGGGCTCGAGCAGTACTTC. Translated: CASSLEPGRGLEQYF.

The chain has TRBV4-2 and TRBJ1-4; D is perhaps TRBD1 (5 bases). This CDR3 contains 19 residues. Germline CDR1 LGHNA, CDR2 YNFKEQ. V dropped 7 bases and J dropped 3 bases, with 27 bases sitting between them. The CDR3 region is CASTKKNQRVAGSNEKLFF. CDR3 sequence (DNA): TGTGCCAGCACCAAAAAGAATCAGAGGGTGGCAGGGTCTAATGAAAAACTGTTTTTT.

The V and J genes are TRBV19 and TRBJ1-5, with D perhaps TRBD1 (6 bases). Trimming stripped 2 bases from V and 3 bases from J, with 17 bases between. The CDR3 loop spans 17 amino acids. Germline values: CDR1 LNHDA, CDR2 SQIVND (reference sequence). This CDR3 reads CASSIRLGAGSNQPQHF. CDR3 coding DNA: TGTGCCAGTAGTATAAGGCTGGGGGCAGGCTCCAATCAGCCCCAGCATTTT.